The sequence of this T cell receptor (beta chain) was determined in a study of blood T cells in healthy people across ages. Primers used in a second PCR of roughly 7 to 12 cycles were a sample-barcoded 5' primer and a J-beta primer mix. TCRdb analysed the 5' RACE reads with MiXCR anew, one entry per CDR3 protein. The data hold fewer than 2 million distinct CDR3 sequences, with approximately 39% observed a single time. Germline V gene data show CDR1 as SGHVS and CDR2 as FQNEAQ. The CDR3 has 17 amino acids. Trimming left V 1 base short and J 0 bases short, with 15 bases between. Sequencing input: blood. This clonotype was obtained from a human donor in good health. J is TRBJ2-5 and V is TRBV7-8; tentative D call: TRBD2 (7 bases). The CDR3 DNA reads TGTGCCAGCAGCTTAGTGTTTCGGGGGGCTAACCAAGAGACCCAGTACTTC. Amino acids: CASSLVFRGANQETQYF.